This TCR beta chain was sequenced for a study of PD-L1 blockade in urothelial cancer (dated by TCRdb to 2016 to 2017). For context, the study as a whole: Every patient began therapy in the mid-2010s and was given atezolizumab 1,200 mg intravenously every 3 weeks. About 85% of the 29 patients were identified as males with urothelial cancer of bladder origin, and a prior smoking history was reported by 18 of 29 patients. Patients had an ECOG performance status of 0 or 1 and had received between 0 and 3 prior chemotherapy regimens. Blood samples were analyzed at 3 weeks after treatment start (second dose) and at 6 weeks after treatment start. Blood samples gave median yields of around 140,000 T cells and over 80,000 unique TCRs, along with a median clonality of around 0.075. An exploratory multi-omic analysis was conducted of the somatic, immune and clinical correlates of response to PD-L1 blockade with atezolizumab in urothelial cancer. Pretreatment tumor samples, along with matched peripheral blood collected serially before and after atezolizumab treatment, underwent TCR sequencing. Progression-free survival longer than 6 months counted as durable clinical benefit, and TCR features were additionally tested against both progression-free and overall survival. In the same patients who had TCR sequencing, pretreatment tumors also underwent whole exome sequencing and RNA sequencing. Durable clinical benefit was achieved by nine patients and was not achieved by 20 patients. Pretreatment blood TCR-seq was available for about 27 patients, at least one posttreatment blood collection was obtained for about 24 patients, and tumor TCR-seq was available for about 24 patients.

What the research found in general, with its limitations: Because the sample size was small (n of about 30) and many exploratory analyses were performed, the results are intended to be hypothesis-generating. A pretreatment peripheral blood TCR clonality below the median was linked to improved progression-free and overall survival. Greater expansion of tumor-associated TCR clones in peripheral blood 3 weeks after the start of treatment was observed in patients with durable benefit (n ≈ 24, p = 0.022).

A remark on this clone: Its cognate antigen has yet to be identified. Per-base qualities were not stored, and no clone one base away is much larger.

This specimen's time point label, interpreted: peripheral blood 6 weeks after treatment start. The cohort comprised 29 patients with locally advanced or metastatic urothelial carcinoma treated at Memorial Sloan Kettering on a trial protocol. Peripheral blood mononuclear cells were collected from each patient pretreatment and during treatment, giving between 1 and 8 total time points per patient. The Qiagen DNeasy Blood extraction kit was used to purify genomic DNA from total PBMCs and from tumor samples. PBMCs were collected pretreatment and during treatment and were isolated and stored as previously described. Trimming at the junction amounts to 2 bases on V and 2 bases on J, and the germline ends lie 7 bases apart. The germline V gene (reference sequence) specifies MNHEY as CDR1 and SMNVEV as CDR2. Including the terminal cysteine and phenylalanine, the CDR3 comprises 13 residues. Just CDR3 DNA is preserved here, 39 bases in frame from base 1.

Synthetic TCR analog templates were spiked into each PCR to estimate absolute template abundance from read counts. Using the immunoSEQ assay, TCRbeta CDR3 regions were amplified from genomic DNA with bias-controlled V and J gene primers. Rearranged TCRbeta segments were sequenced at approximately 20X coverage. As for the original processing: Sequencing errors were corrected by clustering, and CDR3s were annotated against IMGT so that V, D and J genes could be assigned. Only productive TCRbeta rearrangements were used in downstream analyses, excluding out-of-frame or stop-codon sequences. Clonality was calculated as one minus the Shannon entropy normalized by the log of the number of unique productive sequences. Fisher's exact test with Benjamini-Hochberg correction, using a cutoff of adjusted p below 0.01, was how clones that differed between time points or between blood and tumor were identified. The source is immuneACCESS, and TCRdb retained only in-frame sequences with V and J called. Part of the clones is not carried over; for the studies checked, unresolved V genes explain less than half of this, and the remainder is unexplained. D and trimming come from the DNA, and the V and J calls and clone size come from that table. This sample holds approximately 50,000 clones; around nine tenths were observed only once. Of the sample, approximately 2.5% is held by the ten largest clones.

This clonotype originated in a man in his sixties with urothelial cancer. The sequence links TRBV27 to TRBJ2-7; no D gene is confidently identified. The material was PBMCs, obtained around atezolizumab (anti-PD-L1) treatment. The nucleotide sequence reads TGTGCCAGCAGTTTAGCGGTTACCTACGAGCAGTACTTC. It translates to CASSLAVTYEQYF.